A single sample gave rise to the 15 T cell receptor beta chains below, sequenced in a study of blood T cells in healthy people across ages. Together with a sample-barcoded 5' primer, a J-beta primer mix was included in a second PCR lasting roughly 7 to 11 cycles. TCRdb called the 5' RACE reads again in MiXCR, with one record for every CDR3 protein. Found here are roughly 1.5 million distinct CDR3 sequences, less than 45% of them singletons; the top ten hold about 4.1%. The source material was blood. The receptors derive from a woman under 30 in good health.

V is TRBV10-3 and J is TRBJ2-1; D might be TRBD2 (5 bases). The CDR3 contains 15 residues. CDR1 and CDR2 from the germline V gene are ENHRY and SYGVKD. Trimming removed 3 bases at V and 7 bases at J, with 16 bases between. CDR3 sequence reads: CAISEEGTLGNEQFF. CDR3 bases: TGTGCCATCAGTGAAGAGGGTACCCTAGGGAATGAGCAGTTCTTC.

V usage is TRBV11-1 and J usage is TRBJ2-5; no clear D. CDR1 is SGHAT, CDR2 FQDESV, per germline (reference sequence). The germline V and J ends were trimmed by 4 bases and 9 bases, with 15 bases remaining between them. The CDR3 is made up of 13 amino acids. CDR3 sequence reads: CASSSGVFEAQYF. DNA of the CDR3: TGTGCCAGCAGCTCTGGAGTATTCGAGGCCCAGTACTTC.

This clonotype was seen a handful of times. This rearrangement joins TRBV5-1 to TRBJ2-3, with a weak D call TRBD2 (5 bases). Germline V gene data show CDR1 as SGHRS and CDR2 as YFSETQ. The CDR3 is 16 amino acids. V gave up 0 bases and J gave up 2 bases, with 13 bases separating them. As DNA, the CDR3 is TGCGCCAGCAGCTTGGGAGCGAGCGGCCACACAGATACGCAGTATTTT. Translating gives CASSLGASGHTDTQYF.

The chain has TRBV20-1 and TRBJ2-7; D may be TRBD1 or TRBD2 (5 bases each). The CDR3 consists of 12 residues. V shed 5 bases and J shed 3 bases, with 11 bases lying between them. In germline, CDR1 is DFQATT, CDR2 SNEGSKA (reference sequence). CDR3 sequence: CSALGDLYEQYF. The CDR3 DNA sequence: TGCAGTGCTCTCGGGGACCTCTACGAGCAGTACTTC.

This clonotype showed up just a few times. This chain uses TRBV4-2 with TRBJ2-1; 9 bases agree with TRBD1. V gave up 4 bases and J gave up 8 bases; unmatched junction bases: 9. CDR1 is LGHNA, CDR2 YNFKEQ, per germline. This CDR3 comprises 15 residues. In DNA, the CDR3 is TGTGCCAGCAGCCCCGGGACAGGGTCACGGGATGAGCAGTTCTTC. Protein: CASSPGTGSRDEQFF.

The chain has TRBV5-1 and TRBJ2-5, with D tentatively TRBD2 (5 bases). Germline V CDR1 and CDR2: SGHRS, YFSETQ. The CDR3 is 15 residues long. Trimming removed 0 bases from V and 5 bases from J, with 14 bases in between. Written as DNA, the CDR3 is TGCGCCAGCAGCTTGGAGGCTGCGGGTAGGGAGACCCAGTACTTC. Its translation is CASSLEAAGRETQYF.

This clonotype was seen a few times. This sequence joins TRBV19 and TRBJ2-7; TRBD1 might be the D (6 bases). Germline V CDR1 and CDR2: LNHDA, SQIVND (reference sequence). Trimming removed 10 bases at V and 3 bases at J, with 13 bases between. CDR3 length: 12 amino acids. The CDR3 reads CATTDSFYEQYF. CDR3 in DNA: TGTGCCACCACGGACAGTTTCTACGAGCAGTACTTC.

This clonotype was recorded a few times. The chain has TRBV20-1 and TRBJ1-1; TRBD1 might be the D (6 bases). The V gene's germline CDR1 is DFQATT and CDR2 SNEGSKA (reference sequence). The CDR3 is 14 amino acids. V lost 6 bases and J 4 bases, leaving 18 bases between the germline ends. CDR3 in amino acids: CSARPGARGTEAFF. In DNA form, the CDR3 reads TGCAGTGCCCGCCCGGGGGCGCGAGGCACTGAAGCTTTCTTT.

The CDR3 loop is CASTIQGDQPQHF. In DNA, the CDR3 is TGCGCCAGCACCATACAGGGGGATCAGCCCCAGCATTTT. The chain couples TRBV5-1 to TRBJ1-5, with TRBD1 identical over 8 bases. Germline V gene data show CDR1 as SGHRS and CDR2 as YFSETQ. V trimming: 6 bases; J trimming: 5 bases; junction bases outside the gene matches: 4. The CDR3 runs to 13 residues.

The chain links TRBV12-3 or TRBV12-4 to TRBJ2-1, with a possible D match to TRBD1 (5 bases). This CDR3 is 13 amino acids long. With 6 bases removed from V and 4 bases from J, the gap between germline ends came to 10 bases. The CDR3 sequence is CASRWGRYNEQFF. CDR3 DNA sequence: TGTGCCAGCAGATGGGGCAGATACAATGAGCAGTTCTTC.

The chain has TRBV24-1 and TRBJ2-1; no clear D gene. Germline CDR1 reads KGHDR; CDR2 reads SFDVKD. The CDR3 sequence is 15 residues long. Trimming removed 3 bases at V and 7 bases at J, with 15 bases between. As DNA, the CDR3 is TGTGCCACCAGTGATAACCCTGGTCAGATGAATGAGCAGTTCTTC. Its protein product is CATSDNPGQMNEQFF.

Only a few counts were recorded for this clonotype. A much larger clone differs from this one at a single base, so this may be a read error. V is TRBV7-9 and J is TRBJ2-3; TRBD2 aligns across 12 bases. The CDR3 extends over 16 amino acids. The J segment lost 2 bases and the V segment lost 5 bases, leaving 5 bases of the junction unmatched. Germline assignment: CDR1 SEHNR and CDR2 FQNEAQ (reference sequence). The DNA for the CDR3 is TGTGCCAGCAGCCCTGGACTAGCGGGGACCACAGATACGCAGTATTTT. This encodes CASSPGLAGTTDTQYF.

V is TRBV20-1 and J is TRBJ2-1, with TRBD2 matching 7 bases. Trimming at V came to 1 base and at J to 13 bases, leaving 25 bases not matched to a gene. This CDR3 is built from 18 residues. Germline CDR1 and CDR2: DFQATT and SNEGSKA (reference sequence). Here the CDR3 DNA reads TGCAGTGCTAGAGTTCGTAGTAGCGGGCCACCTTTTAAAGAGACCCAGTTCTTC. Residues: CSARVRSSGPPFKETQFF.

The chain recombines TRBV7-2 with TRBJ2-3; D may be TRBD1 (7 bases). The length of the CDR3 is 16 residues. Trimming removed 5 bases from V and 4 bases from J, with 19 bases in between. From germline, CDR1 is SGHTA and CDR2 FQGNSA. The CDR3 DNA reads TGTGCCAGCAGCCCCCCCAGGGGGAGGATCCCAGATACGCAGTATTTT. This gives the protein CASSPPRGRIPDTQYF.

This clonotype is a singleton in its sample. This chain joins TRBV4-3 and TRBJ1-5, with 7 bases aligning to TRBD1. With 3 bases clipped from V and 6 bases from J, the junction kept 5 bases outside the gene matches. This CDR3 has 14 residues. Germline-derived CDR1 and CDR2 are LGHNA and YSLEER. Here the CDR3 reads CASSHQGQAQPQHF. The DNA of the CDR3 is TGCGCCAGCAGCCATCAAGGACAGGCTCAGCCCCAGCATTTT.